The 16 T cell receptor beta chains below were found in one sample sequenced in a study of response to subunit inactivated influenza vaccine. TCRdb re-derived calls from the RT-PCR reads in MiXCR, one entry per CDR3 protein. The data show approximately 730,000 distinct CDR3 sequences, with over 11% seen just once and around 7.3% held by the top ten. Source: PBMCs from blood, taken around 14 days before vaccination. The receptors stem from a man aged 50-60 years who received an inactivated influenza vaccine.

In this sample, this clonotype turned up a few times. The rearrangement joins TRBV2 to TRBJ2-7; no definite D call. The ends were cut back, 7 bases at V and 3 bases at J, with 13 bases in the middle. Germline V gene sequence: CDR1 SNHLY, CDR2 FYNNEI. The CDR3 spans 13 residues. CDR3 protein: CASIRSKGYEQYF. The CDR3 DNA is TGTGCCAGCATTAGATCTAAGGGCTACGAGCAGTACTTC. Full variable domain (remainder filled in from reference TRBV2 and TRBJ2-7): EPEVTQTPSHQVTQMGQEVILRCVPISNHLYFYWYRQILGQKVEFLVSFYNNEISEKSEIFDDQFSVERPDGSNFTLKIRSTKLEDSAMYFCASIRSKGYEQYFGPGTRLTVT.

The chain uses TRBV20-1 and TRBJ2-1, with 7 bases that match TRBD2. This CDR3 spans 15 amino acids. Germline CDR1 is DFQATT and CDR2 is SNEGSKA (reference sequence). With V trimmed by 3 bases and J by 5 bases, 10 bases remained unmatched. Here the CDR3 reads CSASEASGRDNEQFF. The CDR3 DNA follows: TGCAGTGCTAGCGAGGCTAGCGGCAGAGACAATGAGCAGTTCTTC.

This clonotype occurred a few times. The V call is TRBV5-1, the J call TRBJ1-1; 9 nucleotides match TRBD1. The CDR3 length is 15 residues. Looked up from germline, CDR1 is SGHRS and CDR2 is YFSETQ. Trimming took 4 bases from V and 4 from J; bases not matched to a gene: 8. This CDR3 is CASSPSDRGGTEAFF. The CDR3 nucleotides read TGCGCCAGCAGCCCCTCGGACAGGGGAGGCACTGAAGCTTTCTTT. Complete variable domain (other parts from reference TRBV5-1 and TRBJ1-1): KAGVTQTPRYLIKTRGQQVTLSCSPISGHRSVSWYQQTPGQGLQFLFEYFSETQRNKGNFPGRFSGRQFSNSRSEMNVSTLELGDSALYLCASSPSDRGGTEAFFGQGTRLTVV.

This clonotype has a handful of counts. The chain uses TRBV20-1 and TRBJ2-3; no clear D. The CDR3 runs 14 residues. Germline values: CDR1 DFQATT, CDR2 SNEGSKA (reference sequence). V was shortened by 5 bases and J by 2 bases, with 14 bases between the two germline ends. The CDR3 region is CSASPAVTTDTQYF. In DNA form, the CDR3 reads TGCAGTGCTTCCCCTGCGGTTACCACAGATACGCAGTATTTT.

As for this clonotype: The junction differs from germline at one of its ends, possibly a read error. The V and J genes are TRBV7-7 and TRBJ2-7, with TRBD1 matching 8 bases. This CDR3 is built from 14 residues. Germline CDR1 reads SSHAT; CDR2 reads FNYEAQ (reference sequence). This chain's CDR3 is CASSSGTGRQEQYF. DNA for the CDR3: TGTGCTAGCAGCTCTGGGACAGGCCGTCAAGAGCAGTACTTC.

V is TRBV29-1 and J is TRBJ2-5; the D call may be TRBD1 or TRBD2 (6 bases each). Germline V lookup: CDR1 SQVTM, CDR2 ANQGSEA. The CDR3 consists of 15 residues. Trimming took off 7 bases at V and 1 base at J, with 19 bases between the two ends. CDR3 region: CSAGRGTRSQETQYF. CDR3 DNA sequence: TGCAGCGCCGGACGGGGGACACGAAGCCAAGAGACCCAGTACTTC.

The chain couples TRBV20-1 to TRBJ1-2; no clear D gene. The germline V and J ends were trimmed by 3 bases and 3 bases, with 14 bases remaining between them. The CDR3 is 14 amino acids. Germline V gene lookup returns CDR1 DFQATT and CDR2 SNEGSKA (reference sequence). The CDR3 is CSASAWAGYYGYTF. CDR3 sequence (DNA): TGCAGTGCTAGTGCCTGGGCAGGCTACTATGGCTACACCTTC.

A few counts support this clonotype. The V call is TRBV7-9, the J call TRBJ2-1, with 7 bases matching TRBD1. Germline values: CDR1 SEHNR, CDR2 FQNEAQ (reference sequence). Trimming took 5 bases from V and 8 from J; bases not matched to a gene: 3. The CDR3 extends over 12 amino acids. The CDR3: CASSPGTDEQFF. DNA of the CDR3: TGTGCCAGCAGCCCTGGGACAGATGAGCAGTTCTTC.

The chain has TRBV30 and TRBJ2-5; 8 nucleotides line up with TRBD2. Germline V gene lookup returns CDR1 GTSNPN and CDR2 SVGIG (reference sequence). The CDR3 runs 13 residues. The junction had 0 bases not matched to a gene; V was cut back by 0 bases and J by 3 bases. CDR3 DNA sequence: TGTGCCTGGAGTGTACTAGCGGAAGAGACCCAGTACTTC. The encoded protein is CAWSVLAEETQYF.

This rearrangement joins TRBV6-1 to TRBJ1-3; D uncertain. Germline CDR1 MNHNS, CDR2 SASEGT. The CDR3 is made up of 13 amino acids. V lost 2 bases and J lost 4, with 6 bases in between. For the CDR3, the DNA is TGTGCCAGCAGTGAAATTCGGGGAAACACCATATATTTT. Residues: CASSEIRGNTIYF.

This clonotype has only a few counts. This rearrangement joins TRBV4-3 to TRBJ2-1; 9 bases line up with TRBD2. The CDR3 extends over 15 amino acids. CDR1 and CDR2 from the germline V gene are LGHNA and YSLEER. Trimming cost V 3 bases and J 2 bases; bases outside gene matches: 2. CDR3 residues: CASSQGLATYNEQFF. As DNA, the CDR3 is TGCGCCAGCAGCCAGGGACTAGCTACCTACAATGAGCAGTTCTTC.

This clonotype was seen a handful of times. This chain joins TRBV12-3 or TRBV12-4 and TRBJ1-5; D gene unclear. The ends were cut back, 4 bases at V and 5 bases at J, with 9 bases in the middle. This CDR3 is built from 13 residues. Here the CDR3 reads CASSSKIDQPQHF. The CDR3 DNA reads as TGTGCCAGCAGTTCTAAAATCGATCAGCCCCAGCATTTT.

This clonotype was detected many times. The genes are TRBV2 and TRBJ1-1, with a possible D match to TRBD1 (5 bases). The V gene lost 8 bases and the J gene lost 0 bases, with 16 bases spanning the gap. CDR1 SNHLY and CDR2 FYNNEI come from the germline V gene. This CDR3 is built from 15 residues. CDR3 DNA: TGTGCCAGCGCGGGGCAGGGAGGCATGAACACTGAAGCTTTCTTT. Amino acid sequence: CASAGQGGMNTEAFF.

This clonotype appeared a few times. The rearrangement links TRBV5-1 to TRBJ2-1, with 15 bases that match TRBD2. Germline V gene lookup returns CDR1 SGHRS and CDR2 YFSETQ. CDR3 length: 15 amino acids. V gave up 2 bases and J gave up 8 bases; unmatched junction bases: 2. Here the CDR3 DNA reads TGCGCCAGCAGCTTATGGACTAGCGGGGGGGATGAGCAGTTCTTC. Protein: CASSLWTSGGDEQFF.

Ten or more counts support this clonotype. The rearrangement joins TRBV4-2 to TRBJ2-7; D is perhaps TRBD2 (6 bases). V dropped 4 bases and J dropped 0 bases, with 7 bases sitting between them. The CDR3 covers 13 residues. CDR1 is LGHNA, CDR2 YNFKEQ, per germline. This CDR3 is CASSRDFSYEQYF. CDR3 DNA: TGTGCCAGCAGCCGGGACTTCTCCTACGAGCAGTACTTC.

This clonotype was detected only a few times. The rearrangement uses TRBV12-3 or TRBV12-4 and TRBJ1-2, with 10 bases identical to TRBD1. The CDR3 has 14 amino acids. V lost 5 bases and J lost 7; bases outside the gene matches: 7. The CDR3, as DNA: TGTGCCAGCAGTCCCATGACAGGGGGCGTTGGCTACACCTTC. Translation gives CASSPMTGGVGYTF.